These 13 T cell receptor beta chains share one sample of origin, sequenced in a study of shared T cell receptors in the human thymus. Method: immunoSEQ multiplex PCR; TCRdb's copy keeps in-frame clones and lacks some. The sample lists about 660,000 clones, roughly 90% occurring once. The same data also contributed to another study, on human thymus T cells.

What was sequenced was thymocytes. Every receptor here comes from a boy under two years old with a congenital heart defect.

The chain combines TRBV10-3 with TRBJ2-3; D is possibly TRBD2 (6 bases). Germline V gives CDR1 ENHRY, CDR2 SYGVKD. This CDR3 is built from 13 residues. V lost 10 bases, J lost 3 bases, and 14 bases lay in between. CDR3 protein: CATRGYKTDTQYF. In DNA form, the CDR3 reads TGTGCCACCCGGGGGTATAAGACAGATACGCAGTATTTT.

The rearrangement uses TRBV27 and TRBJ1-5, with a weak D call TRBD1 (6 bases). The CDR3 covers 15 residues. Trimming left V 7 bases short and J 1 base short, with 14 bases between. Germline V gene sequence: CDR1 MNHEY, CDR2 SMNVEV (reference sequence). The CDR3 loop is CASKKGQGSNQPQHF. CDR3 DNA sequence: TGTGCCAGCAAAAAGGGGCAGGGGAGCAATCAGCCCCAGCATTTT.

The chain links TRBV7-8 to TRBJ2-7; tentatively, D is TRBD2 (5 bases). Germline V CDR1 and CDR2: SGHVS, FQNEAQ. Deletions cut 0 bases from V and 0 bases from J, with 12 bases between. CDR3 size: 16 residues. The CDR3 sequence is CASSLAWTGSSYEQYF. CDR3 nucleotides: TGTGCCAGCAGCTTAGCCTGGACTGGGAGCTCCTACGAGCAGTACTTC.

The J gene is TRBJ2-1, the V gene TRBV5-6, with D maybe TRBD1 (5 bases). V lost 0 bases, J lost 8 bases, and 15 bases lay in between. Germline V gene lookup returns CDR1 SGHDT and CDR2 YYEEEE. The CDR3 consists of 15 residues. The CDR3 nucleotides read TGTGCCAGCAGCTTGGAGGCAAGGCCAGGGCATGAGCAGTTCTTC. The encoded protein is CASSLEARPGHEQFF. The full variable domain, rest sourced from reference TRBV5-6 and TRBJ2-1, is DAGVTQSPTHLIKTRGQQVTLRCSPKSGHDTVSWYQQALGQGPQFIFQYYEEEERQRGNFPDRFSGHQFPNYSSELNVNALLLGDSALYLCASSLEARPGHEQFFGPGTRLTVL.

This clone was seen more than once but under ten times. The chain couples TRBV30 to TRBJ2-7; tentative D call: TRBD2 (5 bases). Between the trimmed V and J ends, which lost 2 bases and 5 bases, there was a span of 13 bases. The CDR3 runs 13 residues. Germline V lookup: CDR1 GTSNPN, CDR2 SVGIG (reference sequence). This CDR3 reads CAWSSPSSNEQYF. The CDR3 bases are TGTGCCTGGAGTTCCCCGTCTAGCAACGAGCAGTACTTC. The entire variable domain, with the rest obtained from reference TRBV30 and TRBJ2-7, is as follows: SQTIHQWPATLVQPVGSPLSLECTVEGTSNPNLYWYRQAAGRGLQLLFYSVGIGQISSEVPQNLSASRPQDRQFILSSKKLLLSDSGFYLCAWSSPSSNEQYFGPGTRLTVT.

The CDR3 DNA sequence: TGTGCCAGTAGTATAGACCCTCCTACAGGGGAGGTAGGCTACACCTTC. The encoded protein is CASSIDPPTGEVGYTF. The chain employs TRBV19 and TRBJ1-2; TRBD1 matches at 7 bases. The CDR3 loop spans 16 amino acids. Germline V gene data show CDR1 as LNHDA and CDR2 as SQIVND (reference sequence). V was pared by 0 bases and J by 8 bases, with 12 bases of the junction left unmatched.

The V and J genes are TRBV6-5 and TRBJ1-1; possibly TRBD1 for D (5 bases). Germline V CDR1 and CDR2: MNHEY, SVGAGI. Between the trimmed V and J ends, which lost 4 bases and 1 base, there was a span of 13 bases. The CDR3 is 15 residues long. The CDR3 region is CASSWEGPRNTEAFF. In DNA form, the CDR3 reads TGTGCCAGCAGTTGGGAGGGACCGAGGAACACTGAAGCTTTCTTT.

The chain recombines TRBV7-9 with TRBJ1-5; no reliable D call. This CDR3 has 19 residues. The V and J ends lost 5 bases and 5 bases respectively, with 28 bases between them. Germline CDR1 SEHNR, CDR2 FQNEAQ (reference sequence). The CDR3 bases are TGTGCCAGCAGCCCCAACCGATCTTCTGACGGAGATCTAGATCAGCCCCAGCATTTT. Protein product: CASSPNRSSDGDLDQPQHF.

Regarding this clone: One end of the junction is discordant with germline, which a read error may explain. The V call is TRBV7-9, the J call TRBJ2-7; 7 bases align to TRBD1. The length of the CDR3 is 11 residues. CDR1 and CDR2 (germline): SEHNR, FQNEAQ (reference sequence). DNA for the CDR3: TGTGCCAGCAGCCTCGGACAGGAAGACTATTTC. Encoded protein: CASSLGQEDYF. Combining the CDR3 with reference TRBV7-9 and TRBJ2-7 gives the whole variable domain DTGVSQNPRHKITKRGQNVTFRCDPISEHNRLYWYRQTLGQGPEFLTYFQNEAQLEKSRLLSDRFSAERPKGSFSTLEIQRTEQGDSAMYLCASSLGQEDYFGPGTRLTVT.

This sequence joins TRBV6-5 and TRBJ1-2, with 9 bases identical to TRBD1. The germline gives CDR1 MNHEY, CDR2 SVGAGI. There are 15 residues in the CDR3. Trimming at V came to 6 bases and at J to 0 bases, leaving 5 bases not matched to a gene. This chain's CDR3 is CASRNRDRANYGYTF. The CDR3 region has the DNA TGTGCCAGCAGAAACCGGGACAGGGCTAACTATGGCTACACCTTC.

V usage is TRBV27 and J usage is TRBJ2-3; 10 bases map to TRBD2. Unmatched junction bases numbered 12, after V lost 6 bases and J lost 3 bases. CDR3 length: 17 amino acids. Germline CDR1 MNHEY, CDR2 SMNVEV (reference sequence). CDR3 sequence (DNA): TGTGCCAGCAGGCGCCCACTAGCGGGAACGGGGACAGATACGCAGTATTTT. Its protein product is CASRRPLAGTGTDTQYF.

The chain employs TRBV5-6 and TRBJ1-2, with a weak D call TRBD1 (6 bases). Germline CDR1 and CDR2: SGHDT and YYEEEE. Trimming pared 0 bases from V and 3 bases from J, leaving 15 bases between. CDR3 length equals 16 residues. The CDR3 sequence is CASSLAPPQGDYGYTF. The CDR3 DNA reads TGTGCCAGCAGCTTGGCCCCCCCACAGGGTGACTATGGCTACACCTTC.

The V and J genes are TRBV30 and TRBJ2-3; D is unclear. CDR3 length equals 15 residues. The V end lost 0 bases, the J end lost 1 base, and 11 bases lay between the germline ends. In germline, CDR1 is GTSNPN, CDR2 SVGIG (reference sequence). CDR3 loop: CAWSVTLVGTDTQYF. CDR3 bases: TGTGCCTGGAGTGTAACGCTAGTCGGCACAGATACGCAGTATTTT.